The present TCR beta chain was sequenced within a study of human T cells and chemical hapten exposure. The time point was: patch test 1, 2 weeks after DPC sensitization. The treatment is: therapeutic diphenylcyclopropenone sensitization with weekly scalp DPC. One entry per CDR3 protein, called by TCRdb with MiXCR from the RACE reads. The sample lists about 380,000 distinct CDR3 sequences, more than 4.5% occurring once. V lost 2 bases to trimming and J lost 3 bases, with 13 bases between them. The CDR3 has 16 residues. The germline V gene encodes CDR1 MNHEY and CDR2 SVGEGT. The sequence derives from a woman in her 50s with alopecia areata. Some clones in this sample may be carry-over from other donors' samples. The sample was whole blood, taken in connection with sensitization to the hapten diphenylcyclopropenone (DPC). V usage is TRBV6-2 or TRBV6-3 and J usage is TRBJ2-2; a possible D gene is TRBD1 (6 bases). The CDR3 nucleotides are TGTGCCAGCAGTTACCCGAGGCAGGGGTACACCGGGGAGCTGTTTTTT. Translated: CASSYPRQGYTGELFF.